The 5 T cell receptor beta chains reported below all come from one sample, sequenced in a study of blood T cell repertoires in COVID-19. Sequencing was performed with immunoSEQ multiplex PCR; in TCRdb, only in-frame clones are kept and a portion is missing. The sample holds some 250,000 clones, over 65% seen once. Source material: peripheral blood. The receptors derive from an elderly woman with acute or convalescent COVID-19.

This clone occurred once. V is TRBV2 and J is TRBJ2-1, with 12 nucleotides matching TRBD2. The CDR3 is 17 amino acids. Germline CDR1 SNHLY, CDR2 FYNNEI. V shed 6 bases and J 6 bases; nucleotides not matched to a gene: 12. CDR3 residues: CASSRGLGLAGSNEQFF. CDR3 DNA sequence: TGTGCCAGCAGCCGTGGTCTAGGACTAGCGGGAAGCAATGAGCAGTTCTTC.

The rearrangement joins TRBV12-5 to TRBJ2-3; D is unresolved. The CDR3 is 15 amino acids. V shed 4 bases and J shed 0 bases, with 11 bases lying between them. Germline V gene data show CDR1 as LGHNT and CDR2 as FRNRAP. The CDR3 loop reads CASGSQAQSTDTQYF. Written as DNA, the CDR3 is TGTGCTAGTGGTTCCCAAGCGCAAAGCACAGATACGCAGTATTTT.

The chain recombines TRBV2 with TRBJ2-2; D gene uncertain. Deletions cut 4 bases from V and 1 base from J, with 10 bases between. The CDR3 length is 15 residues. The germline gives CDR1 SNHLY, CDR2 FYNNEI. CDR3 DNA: TGTGCCAGCAGTGTAAATACCGGGAACACCGGGGAGCTGTTTTTT. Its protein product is CASSVNTGNTGELFF. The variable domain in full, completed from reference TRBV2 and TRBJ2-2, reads EPEVTQTPSHQVTQMGQEVILRCVPISNHLYFYWYRQILGQKVEFLVSFYNNEISEKSEIFDDQFSVERPDGSNFTLKIRSTKLEDSAMYFCASSVNTGNTGELFFGEGSRLTVL.

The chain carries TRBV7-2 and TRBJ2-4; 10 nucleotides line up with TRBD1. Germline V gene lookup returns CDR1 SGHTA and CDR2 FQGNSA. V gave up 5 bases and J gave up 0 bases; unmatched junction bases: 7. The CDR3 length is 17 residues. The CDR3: CASSPGTGVLAKNIQYF. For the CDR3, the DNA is TGTGCCAGCAGCCCAGGGACAGGGGTTCTAGCCAAAAACATTCAGTACTTC.

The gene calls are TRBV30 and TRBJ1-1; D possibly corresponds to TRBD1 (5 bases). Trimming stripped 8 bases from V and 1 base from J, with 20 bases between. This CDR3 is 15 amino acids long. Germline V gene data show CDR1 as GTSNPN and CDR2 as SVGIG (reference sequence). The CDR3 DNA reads TGTGCCGGAAAAGCGTGGGGCGACCCGAACACTGAAGCTTTCTTT. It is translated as CAGKAWGDPNTEAFF.